The source of this T cell receptor (beta chain) is a study of blood T cell repertoires in COVID-19. Looking at the study overall: The United States, Italy and Spain provided the acute and convalescent COVID-19 samples. Sample material is recorded as cDNA or gDNA derived from T cells, B-cell-depleted T cells, or PBMCs.

The CDR3 spans 15 residues. After removal of 5 bases from V and 4 bases from J, the junction contained 4 bases not matched to a gene. Germline values: CDR1 KGHDR, CDR2 SFDVKD. Authors' processing steps: Estimation of nucleated cell counts was performed using reference gene primer amplification. Assay used: immunoSEQ multiplex PCR; TCRdb lists only in-frame clones, some missing. The V and J calls and clone size are taken from that table; D and trimming were inferred from the DNA. Found here are 350,000 to 450,000 clones, around 87% of them singletons; the top ten hold around 3%. The receptor was isolated from a human donor in a cohort sampled during active COVID-19. Material: peripheral blood. The chain combines TRBV24-1 with TRBJ2-1; 10 bases match TRBD1. In DNA form, the CDR3 reads TGTGCCACCAGTGGGACAGGGGGACAATACAATGAGCAGTTCTTC. Its protein product is CATSGTGGQYNEQFF.